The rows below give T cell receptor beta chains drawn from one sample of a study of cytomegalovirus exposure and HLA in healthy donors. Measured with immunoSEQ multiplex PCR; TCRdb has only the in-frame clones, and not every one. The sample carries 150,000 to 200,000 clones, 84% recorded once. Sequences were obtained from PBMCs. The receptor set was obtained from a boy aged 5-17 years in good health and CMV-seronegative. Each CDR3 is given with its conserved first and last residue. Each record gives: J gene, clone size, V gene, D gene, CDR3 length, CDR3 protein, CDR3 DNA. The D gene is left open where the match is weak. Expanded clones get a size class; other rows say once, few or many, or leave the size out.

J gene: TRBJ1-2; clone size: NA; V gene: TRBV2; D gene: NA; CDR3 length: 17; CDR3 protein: CASASLSRLLGDYGYTF; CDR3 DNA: TGTGCCAGCGCCTCTCTTTCCAGGCTGTTAGGCGACTATGGCTACACCTTC
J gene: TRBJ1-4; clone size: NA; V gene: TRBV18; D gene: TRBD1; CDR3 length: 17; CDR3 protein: CASSPVRGLGTNEKLFF; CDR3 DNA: TGTGCCAGCTCACCAGTCAGGGGGCTTGGGACTAATGAAAAACTGTTTTTT
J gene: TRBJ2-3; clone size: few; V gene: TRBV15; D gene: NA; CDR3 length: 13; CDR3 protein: CATSRPSTDTQYF; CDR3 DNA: TGTGCCACCAGCAGACCATCCACAGATACGCAGTATTTT
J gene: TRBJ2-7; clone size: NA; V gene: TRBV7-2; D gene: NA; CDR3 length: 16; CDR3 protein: CASSPRLDRRSYEQYF; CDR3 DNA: TGTGCCAGCAGCCCTCGACTCGACCGTCGCTCCTACGAGCAGTACTTC
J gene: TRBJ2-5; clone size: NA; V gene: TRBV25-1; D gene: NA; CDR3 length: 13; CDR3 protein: CASSEFGGETQYF; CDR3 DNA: TGTGCCAGCAGTGAATTTGGAGGGGAGACCCAGTACTTC
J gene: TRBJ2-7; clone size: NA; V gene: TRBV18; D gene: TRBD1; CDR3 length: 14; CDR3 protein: CASSVDRGTYEQYF; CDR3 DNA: TGTGCCAGCTCCGTGGACAGGGGGACCTACGAGCAGTACTTC
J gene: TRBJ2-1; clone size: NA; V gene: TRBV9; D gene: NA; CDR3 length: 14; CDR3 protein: CASSARGAAIEQFF; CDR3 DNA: TGTGCCAGCAGCGCCCGCGGGGCTGCGATTGAGCAGTTCTTC
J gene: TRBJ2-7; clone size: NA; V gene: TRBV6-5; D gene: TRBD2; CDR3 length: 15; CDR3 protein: CASRRTSGTSYEQYF; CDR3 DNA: TGTGCCAGCCGCCGGACTAGCGGGACGTCCTACGAGCAGTACTTC
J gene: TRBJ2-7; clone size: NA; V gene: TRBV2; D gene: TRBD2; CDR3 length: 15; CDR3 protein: CASRGLAGNSYEQYF; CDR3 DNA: TGTGCCAGCAGGGGACTAGCGGGAAACTCCTACGAGCAGTACTTC
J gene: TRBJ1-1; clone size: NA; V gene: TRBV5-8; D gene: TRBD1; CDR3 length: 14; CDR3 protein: CASSLGQGATEAFF; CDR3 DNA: TGTGCCAGCAGCTTGGGCCAGGGGGCAACTGAAGCTTTCTTT
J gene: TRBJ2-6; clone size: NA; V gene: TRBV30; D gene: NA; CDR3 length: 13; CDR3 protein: CAWQNSGANVLTF; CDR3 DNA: TGTGCCTGGCAGAACTCTGGGGCCAACGTCCTGACTTTC
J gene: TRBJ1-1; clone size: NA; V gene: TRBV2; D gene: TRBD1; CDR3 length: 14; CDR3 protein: CASSLGTGITEAFF; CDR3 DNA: TGTGCCAGCAGTCTCGGGACAGGGATCACTGAAGCTTTCTTT
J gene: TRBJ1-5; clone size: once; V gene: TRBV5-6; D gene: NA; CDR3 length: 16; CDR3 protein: CASSLNRLDSNQPQHF; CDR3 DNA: TGTGCCAGCAGTTTAAACAGGCTTGATAGCAATCAGCCCCAGCATTTT
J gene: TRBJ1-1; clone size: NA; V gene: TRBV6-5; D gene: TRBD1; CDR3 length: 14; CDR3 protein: CASSPLRDRAVAFF; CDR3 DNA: TGTGCCAGCAGTCCCCTCCGCGACAGGGCGGTAGCTTTCTTT
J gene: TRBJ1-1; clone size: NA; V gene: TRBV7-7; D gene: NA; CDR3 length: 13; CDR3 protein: CASSASMNTEAFF; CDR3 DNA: TGTGCTAGCAGCGCGTCCATGAACACTGAAGCTTTCTTT
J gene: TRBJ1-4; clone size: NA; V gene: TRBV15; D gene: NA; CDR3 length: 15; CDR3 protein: CATSRKQDSNEKLFF; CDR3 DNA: TGTGCCACCAGCAGGAAACAGGATTCTAATGAAAAACTGTTTTTT
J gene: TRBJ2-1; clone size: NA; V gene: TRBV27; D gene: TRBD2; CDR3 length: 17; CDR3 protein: CASSFSRLAGRFHEQFF; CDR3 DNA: TGTGCCAGCAGTTTTTCCCGACTAGCGGGAAGGTTCCATGAGCAGTTCTTC
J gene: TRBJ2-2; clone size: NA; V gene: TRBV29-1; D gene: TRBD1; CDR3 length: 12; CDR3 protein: CSVLDRSAELFF; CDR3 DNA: TGCAGCGTCCTGGACAGGTCCGCCGAGCTGTTTTTT
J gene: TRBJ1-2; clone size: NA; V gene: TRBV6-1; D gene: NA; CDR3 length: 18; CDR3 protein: CASSEGRRDSRRSYGYTF; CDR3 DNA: TGTGCCAGCAGTGAAGGAAGACGTGACTCTAGGAGGAGCTATGGCTACACCTTC
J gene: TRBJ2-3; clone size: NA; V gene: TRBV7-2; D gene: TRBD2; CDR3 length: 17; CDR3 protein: CASSLEWTSGSTDTQYF; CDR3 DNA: TGTGCCAGCAGCTTAGAATGGACTAGCGGGAGCACAGATACGCAGTATTTT
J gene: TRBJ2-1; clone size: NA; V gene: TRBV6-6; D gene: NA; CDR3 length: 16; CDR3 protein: CASSYGLAGHYNEQFF; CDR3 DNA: TGTGCCAGCAGTTACGGTCTGGCGGGGCACTACAATGAGCAGTTCTTC
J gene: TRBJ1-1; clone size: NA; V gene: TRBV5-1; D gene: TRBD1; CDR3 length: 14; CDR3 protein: CASSLIGTGTEAFF; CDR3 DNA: TGCGCCAGCAGCTTAATCGGGACAGGGACTGAAGCTTTCTTT
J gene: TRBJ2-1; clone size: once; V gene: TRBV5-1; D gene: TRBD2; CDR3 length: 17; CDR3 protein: CASSSEKLAGTYNEQFF; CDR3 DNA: TGCGCCAGCAGCTCGGAAAAACTAGCGGGAACCTACAATGAGCAGTTCTTC
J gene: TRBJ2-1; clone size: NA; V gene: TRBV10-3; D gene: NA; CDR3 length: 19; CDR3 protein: CAISGSLRDSRSSYNEQFF; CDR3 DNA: TGTGCCATCAGTGGTTCTCTCCGCGACAGTAGAAGCTCCTACAATGAGCAGTTCTTC
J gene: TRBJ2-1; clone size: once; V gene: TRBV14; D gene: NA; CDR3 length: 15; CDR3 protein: CASSQISGLYNEQFF; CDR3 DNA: TGTGCCAGCAGCCAGATTAGCGGTCTCTACAATGAGCAGTTCTTC
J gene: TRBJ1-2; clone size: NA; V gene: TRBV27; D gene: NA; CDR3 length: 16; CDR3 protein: CASSLDRFGAIYGYTF; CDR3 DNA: TGTGCCAGCTCTCTTGATCGATTTGGGGCCATCTATGGCTACACCTTC
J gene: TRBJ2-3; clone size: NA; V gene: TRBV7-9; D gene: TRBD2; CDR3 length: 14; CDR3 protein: CASSSRGGTDTQYF; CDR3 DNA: TGTGCCAGCAGCTCCCGGGGAGGGACAGATACGCAGTATTTT
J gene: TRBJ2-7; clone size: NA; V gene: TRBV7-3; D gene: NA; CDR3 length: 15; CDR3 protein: CASSLVPLGTREQYF; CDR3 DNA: TGTGCCAGCAGCTTGGTCCCCTTGGGCACCCGGGAGCAGTACTTC
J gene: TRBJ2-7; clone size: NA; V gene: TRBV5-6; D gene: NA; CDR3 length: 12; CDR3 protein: CASSLGGYEQYF; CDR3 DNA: TGTGCCAGCAGCTTGGGCGGCTACGAGCAGTACTTC
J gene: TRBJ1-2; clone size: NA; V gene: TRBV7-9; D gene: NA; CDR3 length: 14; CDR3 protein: CASSLVFGRGGYTF; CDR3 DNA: TGTGCCAGCAGCTTAGTATTTGGTCGGGGTGGCTACACCTTC
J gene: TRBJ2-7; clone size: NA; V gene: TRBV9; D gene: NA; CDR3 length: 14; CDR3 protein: CASSADDRIYEQYF; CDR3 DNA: TGTGCCAGCAGCGCCGATGACAGAATATACGAGCAGTACTTC
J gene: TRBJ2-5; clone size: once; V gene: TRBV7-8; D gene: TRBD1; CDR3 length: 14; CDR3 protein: CASSPGTGGETQYF; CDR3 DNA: TGTGCCAGCAGCCCAGGGACAGGGGGTGAGACCCAGTACTTC